The rows below give T cell receptor beta chains drawn from one sample of a study of persistence of HIV-infected CD4 T cells. Here immunoSEQ multiplex PCR was the method, and the copy in TCRdb shows in-frame clones only, minus some. The table includes about 36,000 clones, more than 70% detected once. For these TCRs, the target antigens are not known. The sample here was cultured CD4+ T cells from PBMCs, taken from a patient who received antiretroviral therapy. Receptors were obtained from an adult with HIV. The donor label of this sample is uncertain. Both conserved end residues are part of each CDR3. A D gene is named only where the DNA matches it firmly. Size tells how often a clone was seen (once, few, many) or the class of an expanded clone, and some rows leave it out.

clone_size	v_call	d_call	j_call	cdr3_nt	cdr3_aa
-	TRBV5-4	-	TRBJ2-2	TGTGCCAGCAGCCTTCTGGCGGGGCCTCACACCGGGGAGCTGTTTTTT	CASSLLAGPHTGELFF
-	TRBV19	-	TRBJ2-2	TGTGCCAGTAAGGAGGGGGGCTACACCGGGGAGCTGTTTTTT	CASKEGGYTGELFF
-	TRBV19	TRBD1	TRBJ1-1	TGTGCCAGTATGCCCGGGACAGGGTTGATAGCTTTCTTT	CASMPGTGLIAFF
few	TRBV18	-	TRBJ1-1	TGTGCCAGCTCACCAGCGGTTGAAGCTTTCTTT	CASSPAVEAFF
-	TRBV6-1	-	TRBJ2-7	TGTGCCAGCAGTGAACCGCCCGACAGAATATACGAGCAGTACTTC	CASSEPPDRIYEQYF
-	TRBV10-2	TRBD2	TRBJ2-5	TGCGCCAGCAGGGAGACTAGCGGGGGGTATGGGACCCAGTACTTC	CASRETSGGYGTQYF
-	TRBV20-1	TRBD2	TRBJ2-3	TGCAGTGCTAGTGCGGCGGGGGGGCAAGGAGATACGCAGTATTTT	CSASAAGGQGDTQYF
-	TRBV27	-	TRBJ1-6	TGTGCCAGCGGGTTCCGGGCCGGGGATTCACCCCTCCACTTT	CASGFRAGDSPLHF
-	TRBV6-1	-	TRBJ1-1	TGTGCCAGCAGTGAAGTTGGGGCGACGACTGAAGCTTTCTTT	CASSEVGATTEAFF
once	TRBV18	-	TRBJ2-3	TGTGCCAGCTCACCATCCGATACGCAGTATTTT	CASSPSDTQYF
-	TRBV7-2	-	TRBJ2-7	TGTGCCAGCAGCTCTCGTCCGGGGACCCACTCCTACGAGCAGTACTTC	CASSSRPGTHSYEQYF
-	TRBV6-6	-	TRBJ1-5	TGTGCCAGCAGTTTGGAGGGAAACAATCAGCCCCAGCATTTT	CASSLEGNNQPQHF
once	TRBV6-6	-	TRBJ1-5	TGTGCCAGCAGTTACGTTTATGGGCCCCAGCATTTT	CASSYVYGPQHF
-	TRBV28	-	TRBJ2-1	TGTGCCAGCAGTCCCCAGGTCGGTAGGGGTGCCTACAATGAGCAGTTCTTC	CASSPQVGRGAYNEQFF
-	TRBV28	TRBD1	TRBJ1-5	TGTGCCAGCAGCGAATCAGGGGGCTCTAGTCAGCCCCAGCATTTT	CASSESGGSSQPQHF